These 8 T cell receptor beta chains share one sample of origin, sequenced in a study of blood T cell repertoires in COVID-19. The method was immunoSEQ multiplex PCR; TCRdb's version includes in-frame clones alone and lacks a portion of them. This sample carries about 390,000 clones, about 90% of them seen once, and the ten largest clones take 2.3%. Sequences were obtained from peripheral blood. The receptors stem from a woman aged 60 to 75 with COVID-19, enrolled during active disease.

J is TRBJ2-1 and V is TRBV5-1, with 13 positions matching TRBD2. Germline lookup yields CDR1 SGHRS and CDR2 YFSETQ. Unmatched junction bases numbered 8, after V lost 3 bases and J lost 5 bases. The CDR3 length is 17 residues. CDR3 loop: CASSSTLTSGGHNEQFF. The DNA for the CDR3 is TGCGCCAGCAGCTCCACCTTGACTAGCGGGGGGCACAATGAGCAGTTCTTC.

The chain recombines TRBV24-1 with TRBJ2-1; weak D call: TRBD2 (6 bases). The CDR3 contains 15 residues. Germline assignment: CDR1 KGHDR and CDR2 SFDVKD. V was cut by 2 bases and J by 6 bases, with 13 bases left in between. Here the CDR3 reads CATSDSGRGRNEQFF. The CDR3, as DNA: TGTGCCACCAGTGATTCGGGGCGGGGCCGCAATGAGCAGTTCTTC.

The CDR3, as DNA: TGTGCCAGCAGTTACTCCTCCCCCGCGGCCGGGGGCATTCAGTACTTC. Protein product: CASSYSSPAAGGIQYF. The chain uses TRBV6-5 and TRBJ2-4; TRBD2 might be the D (6 bases). The germline V gene encodes CDR1 MNHEY and CDR2 SVGAGI. V was shortened by 0 bases and J by 9 bases, with 18 bases between the two germline ends. This CDR3 has 16 residues.

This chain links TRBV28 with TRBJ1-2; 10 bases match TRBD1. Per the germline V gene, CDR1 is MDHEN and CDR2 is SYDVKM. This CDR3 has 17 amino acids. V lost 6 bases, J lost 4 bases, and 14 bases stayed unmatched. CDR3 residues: CASSLGTGAEWGYGYTF. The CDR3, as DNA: TGTGCCAGCAGCCTCGGGACAGGGGCCGAGTGGGGCTATGGCTACACCTTC.

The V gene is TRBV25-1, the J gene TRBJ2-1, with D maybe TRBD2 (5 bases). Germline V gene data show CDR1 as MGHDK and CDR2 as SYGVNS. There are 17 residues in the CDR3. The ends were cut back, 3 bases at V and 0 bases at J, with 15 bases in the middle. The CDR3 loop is CASSDLRGQSSYNEQFF. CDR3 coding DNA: TGTGCCAGCAGTGACCTTCGCGGGCAAAGCTCCTACAATGAGCAGTTCTTC.

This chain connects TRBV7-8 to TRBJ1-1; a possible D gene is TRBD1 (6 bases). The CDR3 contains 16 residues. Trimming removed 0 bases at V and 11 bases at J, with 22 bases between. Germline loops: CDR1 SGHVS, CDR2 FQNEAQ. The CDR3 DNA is TGTGCCAGCAGCTTAGCTGGGAGGGTAGGGGAAAGGGGGGCTTTCTTT. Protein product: CASSLAGRVGERGAFF. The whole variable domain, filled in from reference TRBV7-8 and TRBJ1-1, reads GAGVSQSPRYKVAKRGQDVALRCDPISGHVSLFWYQQALGQGPEFLTYFQNEAQLDKSGLPSDRFFAERPEGSVSTLKIQRTQQEDSAVYLCASSLAGRVGERGAFFGQGTRLTVV.

The CDR3 region has the DNA TGCGCCAGCAGCACCGGACAGGGGAAGGGAGACACCATATATTTT. It yields the protein CASSTGQGKGDTIYF. This chain connects TRBV5-1 to TRBJ1-3; 9 bases are shared with TRBD1. Germline V gives CDR1 SGHRS, CDR2 YFSETQ. CDR3 length equals 15 residues. The junction had 10 bases not matched to a gene; V was cut back by 4 bases and J by 8 bases.

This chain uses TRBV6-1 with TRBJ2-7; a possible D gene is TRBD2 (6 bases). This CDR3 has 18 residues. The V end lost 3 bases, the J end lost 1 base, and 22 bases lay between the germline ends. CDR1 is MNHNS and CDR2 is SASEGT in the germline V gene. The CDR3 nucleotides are TGTGCCAGCAGTGACCCCGCAAGTGCGTCTAGCGTGTCCTACGAGCAGTACTTC. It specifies CASSDPASASSVSYEQYF.